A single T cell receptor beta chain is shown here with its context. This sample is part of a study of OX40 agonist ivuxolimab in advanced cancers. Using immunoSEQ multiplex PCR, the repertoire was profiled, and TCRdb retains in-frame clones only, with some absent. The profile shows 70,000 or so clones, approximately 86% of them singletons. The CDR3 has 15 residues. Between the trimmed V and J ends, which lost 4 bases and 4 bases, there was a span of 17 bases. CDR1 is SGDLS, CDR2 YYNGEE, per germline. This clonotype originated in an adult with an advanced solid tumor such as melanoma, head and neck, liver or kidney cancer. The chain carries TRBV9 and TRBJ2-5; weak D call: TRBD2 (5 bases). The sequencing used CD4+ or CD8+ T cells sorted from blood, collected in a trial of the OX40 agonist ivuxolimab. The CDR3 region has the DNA TGTGCCAGCAGCCCCTCTACAGAAAGCGGAGAGACCCAGTACTTC. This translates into CASSPSTESGETQYF.